The 16 T cell receptor beta chains reported below all come from one sample, sequenced in a study of T-cell memory formation after mild COVID-19. TCRdb reprocessed the 5' RACE reads with MiXCR, giving one entry per CDR3 protein. The top ten hold about 12% of the sample, which has roughly 600,000 distinct CDR3 sequences, approximately 18% seen once. The sequencing input was PBMCs or a T cell subset sorted from them (not recorded which). The receptors stem from an adult woman who had mild COVID-19 (a few samples of this study predate the infection). Cell type and time point are not known.

The rearrangement uses TRBV5-1 and TRBJ1-6; 7 bases fit TRBD1. Germline V CDR1 and CDR2: SGHRS, YFSETQ. This CDR3 is 15 amino acids long. V was pared by 4 bases and J by 6 bases, with 7 bases of the junction left unmatched. In nucleotides, the CDR3 is TGCGCCAGCAGCGTAGAGGGGGCGCTTAATTCACCCCTCCACTTT. It translates to CASSVEGALNSPLHF.

This sequence joins TRBV6-5 and TRBJ2-7; 8 bases agree with TRBD2. V was clipped by 8 bases and J by 5 bases; unmatched bases: 11. From germline, CDR1 is MNHEY and CDR2 SVGAGI. This CDR3 spans 14 amino acids. CDR3 protein: CASFPAGDVNEQYF. CDR3 sequence (DNA): TGTGCCAGCTTCCCAGCGGGAGATGTCAACGAGCAGTACTTC.

The genes are TRBV14 and TRBJ1-5, with 7 bases matching TRBD1. The CDR3 is 13 amino acids. Germline CDR1 is SGHDN and CDR2 is FVKESK. J was trimmed by 15 bases and V by 1 base; bases with no gene match: 9. The CDR3 DNA reads as TGTGCCAGCAGCCAAGTGACAGGGAACCCTGGGCATTTT. Its protein is CASSQVTGNPGHF.

This rearrangement joins TRBV20-1 to TRBJ1-1; tentatively, D is TRBD1 (6 bases). Trimming left V 5 bases short and J 4 bases short, with 23 bases between. The germline CDR1 and CDR2 sequences are DFQATT and SNEGSKA (reference sequence). This CDR3 is built from 16 residues. The CDR3 DNA is TGCAGTGCTGGAAGCCTGGAGGGTCTAGGGGGCACTGAAGCTTTCTTT. It specifies CSAGSLEGLGGTEAFF.

The chain recombines TRBV5-1 with TRBJ1-1; D is perhaps TRBD1 (6 bases). Germline CDR1 is SGHRS and CDR2 is YFSETQ. CDR3 length equals 15 residues. The germline V and J ends were trimmed by 0 bases and 4 bases, with 13 bases remaining between them. The CDR3 loop is CASSLDRASVTEAFF. The DNA for the CDR3 is TGCGCCAGCAGCTTGGACAGGGCCTCGGTCACTGAAGCTTTCTTT.

The V call is TRBV20-1, the J call TRBJ1-2, with TRBD1 identical over 9 bases. Trimming removed 1 base from V and 2 bases from J; junction bases left unmatched: 5. Germline V CDR1 and CDR2: DFQATT, SNEGSKA (reference sequence). The CDR3 is made up of 15 amino acids. CDR3 residues: CSARVLGQGNYGYTF. The CDR3, as DNA: TGCAGTGCTAGAGTTCTGGGACAGGGAAACTATGGCTACACCTTC.

This clonotype was seen a handful of times. This chain uses TRBV6-5 with TRBJ1-1; possible D gene TRBD1, 5 bases. Germline assignment: CDR1 MNHEY and CDR2 SVGAGI. V shed 0 bases and J shed 6 bases, with 11 bases lying between them. This CDR3 has 14 residues. CDR3 nucleotides: TGTGCCAGCAGTTACTCCGGGGGGAGGGCTGAAGCTTTCTTT. This encodes CASSYSGGRAEAFF.

The V gene is TRBV25-1, the J gene TRBJ1-1; D is undetermined. Trimming shortened V by 3 bases and J by 4 bases, and 18 bases separated the two germline ends. The CDR3 covers 16 residues. The germline gives CDR1 MGHDK, CDR2 SYGVNS. DNA for the CDR3: TGTGCCAGCAGTGACGTGACAATAGGGTTGGGCACTGAAGCTTTCTTT. Translation gives CASSDVTIGLGTEAFF. Based on the CDR3 plus reference TRBV25-1 and TRBJ1-1, the full variable domain is EADIYQTPRYLVIGTGKKITLECSQTMGHDKMYWYQQDPGMELHLIHYSYGVNSTEKGDLSSESTVSRIRTEHFPLTLESARPSHTSQYLCASSDVTIGLGTEAFFGQGTRLTVV.

This chain joins TRBV3-1 and TRBJ1-3; D perhaps matches TRBD1 (5 bases). This CDR3 region has 16 residues. The germline V and J ends were trimmed by 4 bases and 0 bases, with 13 bases remaining between them. Looked up from germline, CDR1 is LGHDT and CDR2 is YNNKEL (reference sequence). The CDR3 region has the DNA TGTGCCAGCAGCCCCCGGTGGGACCCCTCTGGAAACACCATATATTTT. Its protein is CASSPRWDPSGNTIYF.

The chain joins TRBV7-9 to TRBJ2-1, with a possible D match to TRBD1 (6 bases). V lost 1 base, J lost 15 bases, and 10 bases lay in between. CDR1 is SEHNR and CDR2 is FQNEAQ in the germline V gene (reference sequence). The length of the CDR3 is 11 residues. The CDR3 bases are TGTGCCAGCAGCTTAGAGGACAGTTGGTTCTTC. Translation: CASSLEDSWFF.

J is TRBJ2-1 and V is TRBV24-1; D is tentatively TRBD1 or TRBD2 (5 bases each). This CDR3 region has 16 residues. V was trimmed by 5 bases and J by 0 bases, leaving 13 bases between them. Germline V gene data show CDR1 as KGHDR and CDR2 as SFDVKD. The CDR3 protein is CATSVGDISSYNEQFF. Written as DNA, the CDR3 is TGTGCCACCAGTGTGGGGGATATTAGCTCCTACAATGAGCAGTTCTTC.

The V and J genes are TRBV7-3 and TRBJ2-3; 8 bases match TRBD1. The trim removed 1 base at V and 2 bases at J, leaving 5 bases unmatched. Germline V lookup: CDR1 SGHTA, CDR2 FQGTGA. The CDR3 consists of 16 residues. The CDR3 DNA reads TGTGCCAGCAGCTTAATCGCGGGACAGGTCACAGATACGCAGTATTTT. Amino acid sequence: CASSLIAGQVTDTQYF. The full variable domain, in which reference TRBV7-3 and TRBJ2-3 provide the parts outside the CDR3, is GAGVSQTPSNKVTEKGKYVELRCDPISGHTALYWYRQSLGQGPEFLIYFQGTGAADDSGLPNDRFFAVRPEGSVSTLKIQRTERGDSAVYLCASSLIAGQVTDTQYFGPGTRLTVL.

The chain has TRBV18 and TRBJ2-1; weak D call: TRBD2 (5 bases). Trimming stripped 1 base from V and 6 bases from J, with 13 bases between. In germline, CDR1 is KGHSH, CDR2 LQKENI. The CDR3 has 15 amino acids. The CDR3 reads CASSPQGAPSNEQFF. The DNA for the CDR3 is TGTGCCAGCTCACCACAGGGAGCCCCGAGCAATGAGCAGTTCTTC.

In its sample, this clonotype was seen a few times. The CDR3 sequence: CASSQGHGNTEAFF. DNA of the CDR3: TGCGCCAGCAGCCAGGGACACGGGAACACTGAAGCTTTCTTT. The rearrangement links TRBV4-1 to TRBJ1-1, with a weak D call TRBD1 (6 bases). The ends were cut back, 3 bases at V and 1 base at J, with 9 bases in the middle. CDR3 length: 14 amino acids. Germline CDR1 and CDR2: MGHRA and YSYEKL.

This clonotype was observed many times. The chain uses TRBV5-1 and TRBJ2-1; 8 bases match TRBD1. Germline V gene sequence: CDR1 SGHRS, CDR2 YFSETQ. V trimming: 4 bases; J trimming: 1 base; junction bases outside the gene matches: 16. The CDR3 is 19 residues long. CDR3 protein: CASSAGQGIGFMSYNEQFF. In DNA, the CDR3 is TGCGCCAGCAGCGCTGGACAGGGTATCGGGTTCATGTCCTACAATGAGCAGTTCTTC.

This clonotype was counted between two and nine times. The chain couples TRBV24-1 to TRBJ2-3; perhaps TRBD1 as D (6 bases). The CDR3 extends over 13 amino acids. V was clipped by 7 bases and J by 3 bases, with 10 bases between them. The V gene's germline CDR1 is KGHDR and CDR2 SFDVKD. CDR3 nucleotide sequence: TGTGCCACCAGAGGGGGAAATACAGATACGCAGTATTTT. Its protein is CATRGGNTDTQYF.